This TCR beta chain was recorded in a study of CD8 T cells in ankylosing spondylitis. Regarding the study as a whole: Characteristic, it appeared, of ankylosing spondylitis blood was a TCR beta motif of roughly eight highly homologous variants. Within matched ankylosing spondylitis synovial fluid, disease-linked clones were reportedly significantly enriched.

Note on this clonotype: Antigen specificity is unknown.

Researchers built TCR beta libraries using quantitative 5'-RACE with molecular barcodes. TCRdb redid the calling of the 5' RACE reads with MiXCR, one entry per CDR3 protein. The sample yields approximately 300,000 distinct CDR3 sequences, roughly 8% seen once. J was trimmed by 6 bases and V by 4 bases; bases with no gene match: 15. This CDR3 is 17 amino acids long. Germline CDR1 is SEHNR and CDR2 is FQNEAQ (reference sequence). The chain links TRBV7-9 to TRBJ2-1, with TRBD2 matching over 7 bases. The receptor comes from a male donor with ankylosing spondylitis. The sequenced material came from blood, either unsorted or a sorted T cell fraction (not recorded which). CDR3: CASSSNRLAARANEQFF. The CDR3 DNA reads as TGTGCCAGCAGCTCGAACCGACTAGCAGCCAGGGCCAATGAGCAGTTCTTC.